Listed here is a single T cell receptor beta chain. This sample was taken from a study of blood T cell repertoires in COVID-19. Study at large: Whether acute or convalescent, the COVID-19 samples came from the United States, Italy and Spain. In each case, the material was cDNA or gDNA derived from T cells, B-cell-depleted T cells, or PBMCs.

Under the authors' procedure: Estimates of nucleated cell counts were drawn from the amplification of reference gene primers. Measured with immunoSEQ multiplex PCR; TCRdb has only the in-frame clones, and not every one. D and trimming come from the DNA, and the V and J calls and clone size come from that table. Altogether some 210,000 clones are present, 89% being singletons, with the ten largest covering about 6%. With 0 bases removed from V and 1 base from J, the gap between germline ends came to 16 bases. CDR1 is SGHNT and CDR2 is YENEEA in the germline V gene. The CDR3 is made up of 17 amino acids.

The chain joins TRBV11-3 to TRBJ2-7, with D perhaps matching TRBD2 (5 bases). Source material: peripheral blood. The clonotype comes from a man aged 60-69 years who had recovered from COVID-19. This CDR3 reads CASSLDWSGLGSYEQYF. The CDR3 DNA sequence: TGTGCCAGCAGCTTAGATTGGTCGGGATTAGGTTCCTACGAGCAGTACTTC.